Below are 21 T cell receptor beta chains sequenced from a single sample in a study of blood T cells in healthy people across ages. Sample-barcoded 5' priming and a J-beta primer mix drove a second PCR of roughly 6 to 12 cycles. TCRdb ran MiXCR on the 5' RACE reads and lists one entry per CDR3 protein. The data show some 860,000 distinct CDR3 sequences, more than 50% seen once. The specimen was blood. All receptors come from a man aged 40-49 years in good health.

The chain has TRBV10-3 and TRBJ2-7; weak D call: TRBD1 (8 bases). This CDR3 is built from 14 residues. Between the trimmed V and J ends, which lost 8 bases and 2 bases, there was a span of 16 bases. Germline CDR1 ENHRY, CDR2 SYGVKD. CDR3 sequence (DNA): TGTGCCATCCGGGGGGACAGGCCCCCCTACGAGCAGTACTTC. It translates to CAIRGDRPPYEQYF.

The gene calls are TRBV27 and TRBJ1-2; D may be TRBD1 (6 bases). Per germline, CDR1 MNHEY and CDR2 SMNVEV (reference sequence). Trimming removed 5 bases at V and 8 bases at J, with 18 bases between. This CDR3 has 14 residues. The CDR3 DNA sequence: TGTGCCAGCAGTCCACACCAGGGGATGGGGGGCTACACCTTC. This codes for CASSPHQGMGGYTF.

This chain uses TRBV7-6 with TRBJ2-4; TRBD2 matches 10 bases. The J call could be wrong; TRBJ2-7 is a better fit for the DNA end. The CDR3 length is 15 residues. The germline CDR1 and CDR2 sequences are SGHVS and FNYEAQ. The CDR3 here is CASRLGTSETYEQYF. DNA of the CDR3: TGTGCCAGCAGATTGGGGACTAGCGAGACCTACGAGCAGTACTTC.

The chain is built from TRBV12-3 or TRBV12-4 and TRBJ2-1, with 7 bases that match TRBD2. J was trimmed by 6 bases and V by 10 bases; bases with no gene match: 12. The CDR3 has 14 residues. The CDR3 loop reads CATQLAWDPNEQFF. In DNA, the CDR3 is TGTGCCACCCAACTAGCGTGGGACCCCAATGAGCAGTTCTTC.

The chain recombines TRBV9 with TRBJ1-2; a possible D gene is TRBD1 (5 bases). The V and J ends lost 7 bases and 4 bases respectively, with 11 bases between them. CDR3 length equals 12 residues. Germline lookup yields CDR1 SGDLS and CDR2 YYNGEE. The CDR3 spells CASERRGYGYTF. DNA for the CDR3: TGTGCCAGCGAGAGGAGGGGCTATGGCTACACCTTC.

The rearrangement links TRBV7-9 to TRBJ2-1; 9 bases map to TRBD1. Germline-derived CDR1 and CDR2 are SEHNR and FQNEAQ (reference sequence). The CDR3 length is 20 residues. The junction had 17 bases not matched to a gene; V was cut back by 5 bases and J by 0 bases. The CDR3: CASSDPPGQGARSSYNEQFF. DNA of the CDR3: TGTGCCAGCAGCGATCCTCCGGGACAGGGAGCAAGGAGCTCCTACAATGAGCAGTTCTTC.

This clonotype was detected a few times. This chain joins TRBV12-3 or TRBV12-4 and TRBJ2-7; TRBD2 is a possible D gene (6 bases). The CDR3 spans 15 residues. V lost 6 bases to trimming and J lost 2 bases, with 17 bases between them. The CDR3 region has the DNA TGTGCCAGCAGCCCGGGACTCCCGCTAACCTACGAGCAGTACTTC. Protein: CASSPGLPLTYEQYF.

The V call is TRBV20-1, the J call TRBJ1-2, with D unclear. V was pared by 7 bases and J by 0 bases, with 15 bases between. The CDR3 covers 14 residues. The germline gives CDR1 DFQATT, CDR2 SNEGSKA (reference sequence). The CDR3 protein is CSVTDGETNYGYTF. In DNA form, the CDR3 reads TGCAGTGTCACTGATGGGGAAACTAACTATGGCTACACCTTC.

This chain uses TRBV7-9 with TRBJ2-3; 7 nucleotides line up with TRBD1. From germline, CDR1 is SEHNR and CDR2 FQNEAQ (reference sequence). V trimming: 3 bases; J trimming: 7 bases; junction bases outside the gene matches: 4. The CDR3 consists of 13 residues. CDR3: CASSFTGEHTQYF. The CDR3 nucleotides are TGTGCCAGCAGCTTTACAGGGGAGCATACGCAGTATTTT. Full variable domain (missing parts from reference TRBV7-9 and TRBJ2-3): DTGVSQNPRHKITKRGQNVTFRCDPISEHNRLYWYRQTLGQGPEFLTYFQNEAQLEKSRLLSDRFSAERPKGSFSTLEIQRTEQGDSAMYLCASSFTGEHTQYFGPGTRLTVL.

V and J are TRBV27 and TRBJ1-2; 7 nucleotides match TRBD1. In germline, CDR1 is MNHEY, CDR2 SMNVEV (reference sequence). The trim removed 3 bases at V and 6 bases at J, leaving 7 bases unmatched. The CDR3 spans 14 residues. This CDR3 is CASSFSRGVDGYTF. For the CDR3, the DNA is TGTGCCAGCAGTTTCTCCAGGGGGGTGGATGGCTACACCTTC.

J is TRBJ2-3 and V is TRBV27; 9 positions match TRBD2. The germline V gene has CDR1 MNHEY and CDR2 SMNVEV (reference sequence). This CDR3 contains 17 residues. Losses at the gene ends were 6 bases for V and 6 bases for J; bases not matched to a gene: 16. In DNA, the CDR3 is TGTGCCAGCAGCTACCTCCGGGGCGGGAGGGCCCGGGATACGCAGTATTTT. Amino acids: CASSYLRGGRARDTQYF.

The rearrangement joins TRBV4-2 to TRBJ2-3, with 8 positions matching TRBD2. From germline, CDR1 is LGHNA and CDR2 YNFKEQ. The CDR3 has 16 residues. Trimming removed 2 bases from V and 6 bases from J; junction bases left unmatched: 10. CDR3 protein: CASSQSGGAGADTQYF. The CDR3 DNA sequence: TGTGCCAGCAGCCAATCCGGGGGGGCAGGCGCGGATACGCAGTATTTT.

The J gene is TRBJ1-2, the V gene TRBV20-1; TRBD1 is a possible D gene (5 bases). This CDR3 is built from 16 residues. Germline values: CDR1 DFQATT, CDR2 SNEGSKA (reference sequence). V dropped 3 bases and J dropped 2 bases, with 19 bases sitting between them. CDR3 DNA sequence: TGCAGTGCTAGGGTACAGGCAGGGTGGGTCAACTATGGCTACACCTTC. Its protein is CSARVQAGWVNYGYTF.

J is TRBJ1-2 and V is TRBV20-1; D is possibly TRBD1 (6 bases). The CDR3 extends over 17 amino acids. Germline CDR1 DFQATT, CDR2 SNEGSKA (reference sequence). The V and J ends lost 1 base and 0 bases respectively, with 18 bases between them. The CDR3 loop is CSARGTYGTQSNYGYTF. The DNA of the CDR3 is TGCAGTGCTAGAGGTACCTACGGGACACAGTCTAACTATGGCTACACCTTC.

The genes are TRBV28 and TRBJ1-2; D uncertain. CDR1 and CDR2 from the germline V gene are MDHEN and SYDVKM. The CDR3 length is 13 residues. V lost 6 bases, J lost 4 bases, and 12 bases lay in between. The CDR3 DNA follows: TGTGCCAGCAGCGGAGGAGTCGTCTATGGCTACACCTTC. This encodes CASSGGVVYGYTF.

The CDR3 region is CASSQEQGVVNNEQFF. CDR3 in DNA: TGTGCCAGCAGCCAAGAACAGGGGGTTGTAAACAATGAGCAGTTCTTC. The rearrangement links TRBV5-5 to TRBJ2-1; 8 nucleotides match TRBD1. Germline lookup yields CDR1 SGHKS and CDR2 YYEKEE (reference sequence). The CDR3 extends over 16 amino acids. Germline trimming cut 4 bases from V and 5 bases from J; bases unmatched to any gene: 11. Using reference TRBV5-5 and TRBJ2-1 for the parts outside the CDR3, the full variable domain is DAGVTQSPTHLIKTRGQQVTLRCSPISGHKSVSWYQQVLGQGPQFIFQYYEKEERGRGNFPDRFSARQFPNYSSELNVNALLLGDSALYLCASSQEQGVVNNEQFFGPGTRLTVL.

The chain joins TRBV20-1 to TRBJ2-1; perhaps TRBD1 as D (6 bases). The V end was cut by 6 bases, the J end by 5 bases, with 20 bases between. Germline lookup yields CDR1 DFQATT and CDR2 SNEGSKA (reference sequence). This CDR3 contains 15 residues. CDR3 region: CSASPGDAKNNEQFF. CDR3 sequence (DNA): TGCAGTGCCTCCCCAGGGGACGCCAAGAACAATGAGCAGTTCTTC.

The CDR3 sequence: CASSSPGQGGPYGYTF. DNA for the CDR3: TGTGCCAGCAGCTCACCGGGACAAGGAGGCCCCTATGGCTACACCTTC. The chain has TRBV28 and TRBJ1-2; D might be TRBD1 (6 bases). The CDR3 runs to 16 residues. V lost 6 bases to trimming and J lost 4 bases, with 21 bases between them. Germline V gene data show CDR1 as MDHEN and CDR2 as SYDVKM.

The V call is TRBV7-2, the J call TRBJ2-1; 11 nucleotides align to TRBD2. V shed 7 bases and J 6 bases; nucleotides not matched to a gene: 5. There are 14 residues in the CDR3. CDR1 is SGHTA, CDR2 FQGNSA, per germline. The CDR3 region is CASTTSGSRNEQFF. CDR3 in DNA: TGTGCCAGCACTACTAGCGGGAGCCGCAATGAGCAGTTCTTC.

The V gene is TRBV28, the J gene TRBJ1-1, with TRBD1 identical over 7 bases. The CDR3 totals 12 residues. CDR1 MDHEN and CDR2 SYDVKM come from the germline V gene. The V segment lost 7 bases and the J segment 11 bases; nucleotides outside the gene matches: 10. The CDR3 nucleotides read TGTGCCAGCAAAACCGAAGGGGGCGAGGCTTTCTTT. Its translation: CASKTEGGEAFF. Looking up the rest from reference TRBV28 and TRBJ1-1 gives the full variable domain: DVKVTQSSRYLVKRTGEKVFLECVQDMDHENMFWYRQDPGLGLRLIYFSYDVKMKEKGDIPEGYSVSREKKERFSLILESASTNQTSMYLCASKTEGGEAFFGQGTRLTVV.

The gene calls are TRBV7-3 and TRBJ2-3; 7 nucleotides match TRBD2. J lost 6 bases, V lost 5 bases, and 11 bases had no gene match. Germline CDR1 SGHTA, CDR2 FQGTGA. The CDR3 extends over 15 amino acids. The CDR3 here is CASSPSLGRGDTQYF. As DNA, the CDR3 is TGTGCCAGCAGCCCCTCCTTGGGGAGGGGCGATACGCAGTATTTT.